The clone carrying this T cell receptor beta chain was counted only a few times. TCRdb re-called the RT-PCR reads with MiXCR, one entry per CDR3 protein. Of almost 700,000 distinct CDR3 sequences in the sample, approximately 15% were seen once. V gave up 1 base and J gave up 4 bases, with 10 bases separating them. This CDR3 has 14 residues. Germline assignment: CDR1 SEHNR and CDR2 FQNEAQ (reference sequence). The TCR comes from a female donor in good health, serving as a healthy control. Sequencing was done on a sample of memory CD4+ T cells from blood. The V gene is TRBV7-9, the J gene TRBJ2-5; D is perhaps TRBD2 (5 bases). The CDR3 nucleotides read TGTGCCAGCAGCTTAGGGGAGATAGGAGAGACCCAGTACTTC. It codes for CASSLGEIGETQYF.